The TCR beta chain under discussion was sequenced for a study of OX40 agonist ivuxolimab in advanced cancers. Study as a whole: Every 2 weeks, patients received ivuxolimab intravenously, dosed at 0.01 to 10 mg/kg.

CDR1 is SGHAT and CDR2 is FQDESV in the germline V gene (reference sequence). V lost 0 bases and J 5 bases, leaving 4 bases between the germline ends. The CDR3 spans 12 residues. Generated by immunoSEQ multiplex PCR, the TCRdb table keeps only in-frame clones and is missing some. Of some 74,000 clones in the sample, approximately 83% were seen once. On this clone itself: Its specificity is not known.

Findings and caveats of the study: Expanded clones tended on average to be more numerous among CD8+ T cells than CD4+.

The chain uses TRBV11-1 and TRBJ2-5; D is undetermined. The starting material was CD4+ or CD8+ T cells sorted from blood, obtained in a trial of the OX40 agonist ivuxolimab. The clonotype originates from an adult with an advanced solid tumor such as melanoma, head and neck, liver or kidney cancer. The CDR3 is CASSLAGETQYF. DNA for the CDR3: TGTGCCAGCAGCTTAGCTGGCGAGACCCAGTACTTC.